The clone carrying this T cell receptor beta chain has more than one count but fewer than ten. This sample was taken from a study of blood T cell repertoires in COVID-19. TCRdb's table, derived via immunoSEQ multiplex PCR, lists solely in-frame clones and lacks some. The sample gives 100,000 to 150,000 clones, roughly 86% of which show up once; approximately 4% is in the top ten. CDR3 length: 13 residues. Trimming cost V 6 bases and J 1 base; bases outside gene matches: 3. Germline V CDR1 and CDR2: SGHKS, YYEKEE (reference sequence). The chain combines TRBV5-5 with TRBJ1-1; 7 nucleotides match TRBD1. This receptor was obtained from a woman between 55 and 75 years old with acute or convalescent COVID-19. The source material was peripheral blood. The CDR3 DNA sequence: TGTGCCAGCAAAAGACAGGGGAACACTGAAGCTTTCTTT. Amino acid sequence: CASKRQGNTEAFF.